Given below is one T cell receptor (beta chain) in context. The antigen is unknown. This sample was taken from a study of shared clonotypes between healthy human individuals. The study, taken as a whole, reports: All-four-donor shared clonotypes had higher generation probabilities than non-shared clonotypes did.

V was shortened by 4 bases and J by 4 bases, with 23 bases between the two germline ends. The CDR3 is 19 amino acids. CDR1 is SGHAT, CDR2 FQNNGV, per germline. Clones were read by immunoSEQ multiplex PCR, and TCRdb kept only the in-frame ones, dropping some. There are 980,000 or so clones in the sample; around 80% occur only once, and over 1.3% lies in the top ten. The clonotype was recovered from a man in his late teens or twenties in good health. V is TRBV11-2 and J is TRBJ2-6; D unresolved. The sequencing sample was made of memory CD4+ T cells sorted from blood. Subset specified: CD45RA-negative fraction. The CDR3 sequence is CASSSVLRHLSLGANVLTF. In DNA, the CDR3 is TGTGCCAGCAGCTCCGTATTGCGGCACCTAAGTCTCGGGGCCAACGTCCTGACTTTC. Variable domain in full (rest from reference TRBV11-2 and TRBJ2-6): EAGVAQSPRYKIIEKRQSVAFWCNPISGHATLYWYQQILGQGPKLLIQFQNNGVVDDSQLPKDRFSAERLKGVDSTLKIQPAKLEDSAVYLCASSSVLRHLSLGANVLTFGAGSRLTVL.